The present entry profiles one T cell receptor (beta chain) with its context. The CDR3 runs 13 residues. Germline CDR1 is MNHNS and CDR2 is SASEGT. V shed 6 bases, J shed 6 bases, and the junction held 6 bases outside the gene matches. The sample belongs to a study of Graves' ophthalmopathy and Graves' hyperthyroidism. Clinical symptoms, serum thyroxine, TRAb, thyroid ultrasound and orbital computed tomography formed the basis of diagnosis. Amplified TCR beta CDR3 regions were obtained using RNA transcripts as template. The workflow started with a first-round RT-PCR run with HTBI primers and then moved on to a second-round multiplex PCR. MiXCR, applied by TCRdb to the multiplex PCR reads, yields one record per CDR3 protein. The sample includes roughly 170,000 distinct CDR3 sequences, just under 40% of them seen just once.

This sequence originates from a man younger than 45 with Graves' ophthalmopathy. The rearrangement joins TRBV6-1 to TRBJ1-2; 8 bases are a match to TRBD1. Sequencing was carried out using peripheral blood. The CDR3 loop reads CASRATGEHGYTF. DNA for the CDR3: TGTGCCAGCAGAGCGACAGGGGAGCATGGCTACACCTTC.